The sequence of this T cell receptor (beta chain) was determined in a study of blood T cell repertoires in COVID-19. Study background: T cells, B-cell-depleted T cells, or PBMCs provided the cDNA or gDNA that served as material.

The repertoire was sequenced with immunoSEQ multiplex PCR; TCRdb's copy has only in-frame clones and lacks some. Of roughly 190,000 clones detected, 65% to 80% appear once; the ten largest clones hold 9.5% to 15%. Trimming at V came to 4 bases and at J to 4 bases, leaving 10 bases not matched to a gene. CDR3 length: 16 amino acids. The V gene's germline CDR1 is SGHRS and CDR2 YFSETQ. The sequence was obtained from a woman aged 50 to 65 with acute or convalescent COVID-19. The V call is TRBV5-1, the J call TRBJ1-4; the match to TRBD1 covers 7 bases. The sample consisted of peripheral blood. CDR3 coding DNA: TGCGCCAGCAGCCCGGACAGGTCGTTACTTAATGAAAAACTGTTTTTT. This codes for CASSPDRSLLNEKLFF.